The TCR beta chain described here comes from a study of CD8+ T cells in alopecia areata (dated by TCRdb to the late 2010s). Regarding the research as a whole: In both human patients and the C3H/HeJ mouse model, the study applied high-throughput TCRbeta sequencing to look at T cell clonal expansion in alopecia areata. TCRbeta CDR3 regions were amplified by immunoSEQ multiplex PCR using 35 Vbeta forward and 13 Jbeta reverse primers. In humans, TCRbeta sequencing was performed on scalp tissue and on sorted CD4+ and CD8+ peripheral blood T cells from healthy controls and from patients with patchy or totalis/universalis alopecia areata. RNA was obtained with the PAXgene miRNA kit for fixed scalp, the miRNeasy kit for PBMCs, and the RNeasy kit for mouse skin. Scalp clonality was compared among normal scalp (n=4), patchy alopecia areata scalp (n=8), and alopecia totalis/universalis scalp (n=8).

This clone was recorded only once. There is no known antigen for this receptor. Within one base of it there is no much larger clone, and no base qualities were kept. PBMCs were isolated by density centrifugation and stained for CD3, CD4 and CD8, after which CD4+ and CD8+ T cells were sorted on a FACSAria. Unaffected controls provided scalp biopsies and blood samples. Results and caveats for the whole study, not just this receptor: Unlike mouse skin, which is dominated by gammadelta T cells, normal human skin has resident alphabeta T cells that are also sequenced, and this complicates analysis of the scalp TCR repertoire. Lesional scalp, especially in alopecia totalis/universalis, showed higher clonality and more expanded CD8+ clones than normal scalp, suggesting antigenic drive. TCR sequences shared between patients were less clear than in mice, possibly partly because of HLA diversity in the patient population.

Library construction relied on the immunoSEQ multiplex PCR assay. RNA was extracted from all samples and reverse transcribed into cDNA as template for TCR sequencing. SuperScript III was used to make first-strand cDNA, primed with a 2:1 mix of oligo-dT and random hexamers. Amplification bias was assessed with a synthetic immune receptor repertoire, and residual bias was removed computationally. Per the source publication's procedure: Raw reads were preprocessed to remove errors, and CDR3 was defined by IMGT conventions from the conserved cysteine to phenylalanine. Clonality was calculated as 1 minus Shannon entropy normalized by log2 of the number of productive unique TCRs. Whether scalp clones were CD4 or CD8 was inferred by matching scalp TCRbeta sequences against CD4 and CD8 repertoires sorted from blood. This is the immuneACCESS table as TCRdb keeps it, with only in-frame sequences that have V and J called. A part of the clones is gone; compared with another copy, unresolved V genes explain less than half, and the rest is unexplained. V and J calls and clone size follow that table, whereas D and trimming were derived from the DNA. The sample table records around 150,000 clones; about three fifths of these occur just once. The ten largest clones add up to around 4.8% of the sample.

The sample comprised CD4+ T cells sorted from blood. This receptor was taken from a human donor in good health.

The CDR3 sequence is CSVRGLGRTGELFF. The bases are TGCAGCGTTCGAGGTCTCGGGAGGACCGGGGAGCTGTTTTTT. The chain is made from TRBV29-1 and TRBJ2-2, and TRBD2 matches 7 of the central bases. From a lookup of the germline V gene, CDR1 and CDR2 are SQVTM and ANQGSEA. V ends up 5 bases short and J 5 bases short, with an unmatched junction base count of 8. The cysteine opens and the phenylalanine closes a CDR3 of 14 amino acids. This entry keeps only the CDR3 DNA: 42 bases, framed from base 1.